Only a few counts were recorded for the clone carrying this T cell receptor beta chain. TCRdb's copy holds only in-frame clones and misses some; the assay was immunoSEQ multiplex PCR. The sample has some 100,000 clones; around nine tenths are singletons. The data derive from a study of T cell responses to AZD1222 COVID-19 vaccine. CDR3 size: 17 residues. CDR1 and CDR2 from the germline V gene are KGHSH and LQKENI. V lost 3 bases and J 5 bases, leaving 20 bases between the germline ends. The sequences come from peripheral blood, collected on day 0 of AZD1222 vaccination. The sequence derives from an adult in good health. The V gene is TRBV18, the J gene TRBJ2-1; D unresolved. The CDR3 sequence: CASSPSLPNWTDNEQFF. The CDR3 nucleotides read TGTGCCAGCTCACCCTCCCTCCCTAACTGGACGGACAATGAGCAGTTCTTC.